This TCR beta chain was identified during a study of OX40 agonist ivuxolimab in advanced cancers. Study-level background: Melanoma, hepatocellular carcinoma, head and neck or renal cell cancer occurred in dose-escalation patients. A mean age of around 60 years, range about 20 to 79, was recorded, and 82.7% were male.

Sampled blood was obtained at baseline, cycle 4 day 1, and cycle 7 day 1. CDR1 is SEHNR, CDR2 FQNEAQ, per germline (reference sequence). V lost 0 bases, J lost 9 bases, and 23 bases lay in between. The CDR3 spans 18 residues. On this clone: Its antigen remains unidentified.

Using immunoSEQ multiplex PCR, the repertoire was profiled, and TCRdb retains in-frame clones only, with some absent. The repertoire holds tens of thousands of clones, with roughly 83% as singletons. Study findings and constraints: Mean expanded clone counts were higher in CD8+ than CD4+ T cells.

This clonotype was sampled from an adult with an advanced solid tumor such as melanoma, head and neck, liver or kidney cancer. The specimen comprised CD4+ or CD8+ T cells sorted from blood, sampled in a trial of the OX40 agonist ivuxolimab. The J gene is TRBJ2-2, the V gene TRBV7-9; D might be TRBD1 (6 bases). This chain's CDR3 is CASSLALIDRTRHRELFF. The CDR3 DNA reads TGTGCCAGCAGCTTAGCGCTGATTGACAGGACGAGACATCGGGAGCTGTTTTTT.